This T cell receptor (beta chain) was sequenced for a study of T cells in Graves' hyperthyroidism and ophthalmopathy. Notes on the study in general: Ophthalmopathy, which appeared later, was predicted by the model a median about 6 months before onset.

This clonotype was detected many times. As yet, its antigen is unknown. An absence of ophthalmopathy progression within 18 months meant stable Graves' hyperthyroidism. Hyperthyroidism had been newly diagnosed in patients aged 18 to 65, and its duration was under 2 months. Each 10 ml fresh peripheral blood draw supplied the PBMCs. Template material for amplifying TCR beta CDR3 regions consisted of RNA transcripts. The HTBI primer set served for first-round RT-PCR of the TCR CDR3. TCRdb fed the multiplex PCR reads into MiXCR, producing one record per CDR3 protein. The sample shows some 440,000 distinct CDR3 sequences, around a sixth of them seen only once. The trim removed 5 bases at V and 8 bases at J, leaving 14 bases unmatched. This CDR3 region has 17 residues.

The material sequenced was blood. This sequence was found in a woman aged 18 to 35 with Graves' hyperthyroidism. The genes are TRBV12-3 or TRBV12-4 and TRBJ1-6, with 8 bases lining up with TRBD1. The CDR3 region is CASSPGTGGGGHSPLHF. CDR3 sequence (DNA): TGTGCCAGCAGTCCCGGGACAGGTGGGGGGGGGCATTCACCCCTCCACTTT.